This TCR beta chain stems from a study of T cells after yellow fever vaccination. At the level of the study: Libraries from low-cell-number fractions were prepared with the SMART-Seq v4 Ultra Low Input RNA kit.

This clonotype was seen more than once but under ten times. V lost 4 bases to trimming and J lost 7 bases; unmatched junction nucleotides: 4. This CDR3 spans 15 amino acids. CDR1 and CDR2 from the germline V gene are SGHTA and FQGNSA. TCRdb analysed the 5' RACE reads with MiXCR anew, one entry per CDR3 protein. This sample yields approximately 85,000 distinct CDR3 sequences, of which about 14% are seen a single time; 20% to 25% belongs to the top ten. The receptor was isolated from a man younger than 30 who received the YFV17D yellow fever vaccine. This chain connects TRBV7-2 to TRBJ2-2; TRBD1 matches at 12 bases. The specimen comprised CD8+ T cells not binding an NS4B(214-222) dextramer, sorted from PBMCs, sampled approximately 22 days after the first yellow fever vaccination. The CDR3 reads CASSSGQGAVGELFF. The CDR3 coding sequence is TGTGCCAGCAGCTCGGGACAGGGGGCAGTCGGGGAGCTGTTTTTT.